Listed here are 5 T cell receptor beta chains from one sample, sequenced in a study of response to subunit inactivated influenza vaccine. TCRdb processed the RT-PCR reads anew with MiXCR; each CDR3 protein has one entry. The sample holds around 480,000 distinct CDR3 sequences, about a tenth seen once. This material consisted of PBMCs from blood, taken roughly 46 days after vaccination. Every receptor here comes from a man aged 50 to 59 who received an inactivated influenza vaccine.

In its sample, this clonotype was seen many times. The rearrangement joins TRBV27 to TRBJ2-1; D is possibly TRBD1 (6 bases). The V end lost 0 bases, the J end lost 7 bases, and 13 bases lay between the germline ends. Germline assignment: CDR1 MNHEY and CDR2 SMNVEV (reference sequence). CDR3 length: 15 amino acids. The CDR3 is CASSLSQTGRNEQFF. For the CDR3, the DNA is TGTGCCAGCAGTTTATCACAAACAGGGCGGAATGAGCAGTTCTTC.

The chain joins TRBV6-2 or TRBV6-3 to TRBJ1-5; D is perhaps TRBD1 (5 bases). V shed 2 bases and J shed 5 bases, with 10 bases lying between them. The germline gives CDR1 MNHEY, CDR2 SVGEGT. The CDR3 length is 14 residues. The CDR3 protein is CASSYMGDHQPQHF. The CDR3 region has the DNA TGTGCCAGCAGTTACATGGGGGACCATCAGCCCCAGCATTTT.

V gene TRBV20-1 combines with J gene TRBJ2-5, with D tentatively TRBD1 or TRBD2 (5 bases each). Germline loops: CDR1 DFQATT, CDR2 SNEGSKA (reference sequence). CDR3 length equals 14 residues. Here the CDR3 DNA reads TGCAGCCGGGGCCGATCCAAACGAGGAGAGACCCAGTACTTC. This translates into CSRGRSKRGETQYF.

This clonotype has only a few counts. The V and J genes are TRBV5-4 and TRBJ2-3; D perhaps matches TRBD1 (6 bases). This CDR3 has 17 amino acids. V was cut by 5 bases and J by 1 base, with 20 bases left in between. In germline, CDR1 is SGHNT, CDR2 YYREEE (reference sequence). In nucleotides, the CDR3 is TGTGCCAGCAGAATAGGTAGGGGGAATTTGGGCACAGATACGCAGTATTTT. Its translation: CASRIGRGNLGTDTQYF.

This sequence joins TRBV12-3 or TRBV12-4 and TRBJ1-2, with 7 positions matching TRBD1. V gave up 5 bases and J gave up 8 bases; unmatched junction bases: 8. The CDR3 length is 13 residues. DNA of the CDR3: TGTGCCAGCAGTCCAGACAGGGCTCGGGGCTACACCTTC. Its translation: CASSPDRARGYTF.